One sample yielded the 9 T cell receptor beta chains listed below, sequenced in a study of blood T cell repertoires in COVID-19. The data were produced by immunoSEQ multiplex PCR, yet TCRdb's version contains in-frame clones alone and is incomplete. The sample lists 77,000 or so clones; roughly 80% were seen once. Material: peripheral blood. The receptor source for this set is a man aged 30-40 years with COVID-19, enrolled during active disease.

This rearrangement joins TRBV6-5 to TRBJ2-3; TRBD2 might be the D (6 bases). The V and J ends lost 7 bases and 6 bases respectively, with 11 bases between them. The CDR3 totals 12 residues. Germline assignment: CDR1 MNHEY and CDR2 SVGAGI. CDR3 DNA sequence: TGTGCCAGCACCGGGACTGCGGATACGCAGTATTTT. The encoded protein is CASTGTADTQYF.

This chain connects TRBV20-1 to TRBJ2-7, with a weak D call TRBD1 (5 bases). With 3 bases removed from V and 5 bases from J, the gap between germline ends came to 17 bases. There are 14 residues in the CDR3. CDR1 is DFQATT, CDR2 SNEGSKA, per germline (reference sequence). The CDR3 here is CSASVKRGSNEQYF. As DNA, the CDR3 is TGCAGTGCTAGTGTTAAAAGGGGATCTAACGAGCAGTACTTC.

The rearrangement joins TRBV19 to TRBJ1-2; D is unclear. Germline V gene data show CDR1 as LNHDA and CDR2 as SQIVND (reference sequence). The CDR3 extends over 13 amino acids. Trimming removed 3 bases from V and 2 bases from J, with 7 bases in between. The CDR3, as DNA: TGTGCCAGTAGTATTATCAGGAACTATGGCTACACCTTC. The encoded protein is CASSIIRNYGYTF.

This clone occurred a few times. V is TRBV2 and J is TRBJ2-7; TRBD2 matches 10 bases. Trimming removed 4 bases from V and 7 bases from J; junction bases left unmatched: 7. Germline CDR1 SNHLY, CDR2 FYNNEI. This CDR3 spans 14 amino acids. CDR3 coding DNA: TGTGCCAGCAGTGCTAGCGGGAGTACCGCGGAGCAGTACTTC. This encodes CASSASGSTAEQYF.

V usage is TRBV5-8 and J usage is TRBJ2-5; D is ambiguous. The germline V and J ends were trimmed by 4 bases and 1 base, with 11 bases remaining between them. CDR1 is SGHTS, CDR2 YDEGEE, per germline. This CDR3 contains 14 residues. CDR3 protein: CASSPQNFQETQYF. DNA for the CDR3: TGTGCCAGCAGCCCACAGAATTTCCAAGAGACCCAGTACTTC.

This rearrangement joins TRBV7-8 to TRBJ2-3, with a weak D call TRBD2 (6 bases). Trimming shortened V by 11 bases and J by 3 bases, and 18 bases separated the two germline ends. In germline, CDR1 is SGHVS, CDR2 FQNEAQ. This CDR3 has 14 residues. DNA of the CDR3: TGTGCCGACTCTGGCGGGATAAGTACAGATACGCAGTATTTT. Its protein product is CADSGGISTDTQYF.

V and J are TRBV7-2 and TRBJ1-4; unclear D gene. The CDR3 loop spans 11 amino acids. Germline V CDR1 and CDR2: SGHTA, FQGNSA. The ends were cut back, 5 bases at V and 15 bases at J, with 13 bases in the middle. Here the CDR3 reads CASSRRFHLFF. DNA of the CDR3: TGTGCCAGCAGCCGCCGTTTTCACTTGTTTTTT. The entire variable domain, with the rest obtained from reference TRBV7-2 and TRBJ1-4, is as follows: GAGVSQSPSNKVTEKGKDVELRCDPISGHTALYWYRQSLGQGLEFLIYFQGNSAPDKSGLPSDRFSAERTGGSVSTLTIQRTQQEDSAVYLCASSRRFHLFFGSGTQLSVL.

The chain recombines TRBV18 with TRBJ2-2; D is ambiguous. Germline-derived CDR1 and CDR2 are KGHSH and LQKENI. The length of the CDR3 is 15 residues. V lost 1 base to trimming and J lost 0 bases, with 6 bases between them. The CDR3 loop is CASSPRAANTGELFF. CDR3 in DNA: TGTGCCAGCTCACCACGGGCAGCGAACACCGGGGAGCTGTTTTTT.

The gene calls are TRBV2 and TRBJ1-6; 9 positions agree with TRBD1. This CDR3 has 14 amino acids. Trimming removed 3 bases from V and 8 bases from J; junction bases left unmatched: 2. In germline, CDR1 is SNHLY, CDR2 FYNNEI. The CDR3 reads CASSDGQGHSPLHF. The CDR3 nucleotides read TGTGCCAGCAGTGACGGACAGGGGCATTCACCCCTCCACTTT.